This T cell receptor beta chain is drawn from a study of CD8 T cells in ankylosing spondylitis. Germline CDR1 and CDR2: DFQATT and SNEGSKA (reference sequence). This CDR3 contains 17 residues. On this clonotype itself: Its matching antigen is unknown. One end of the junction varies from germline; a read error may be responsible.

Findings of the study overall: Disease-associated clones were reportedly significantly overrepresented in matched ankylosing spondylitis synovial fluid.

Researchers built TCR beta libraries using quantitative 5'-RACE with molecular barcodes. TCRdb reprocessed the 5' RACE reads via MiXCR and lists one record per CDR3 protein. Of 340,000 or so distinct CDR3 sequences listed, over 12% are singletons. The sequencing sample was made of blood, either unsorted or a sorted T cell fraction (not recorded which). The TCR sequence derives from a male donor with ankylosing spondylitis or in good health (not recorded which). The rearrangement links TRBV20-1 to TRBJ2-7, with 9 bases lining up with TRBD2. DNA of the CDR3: TGCTGTGCTAAAGGGGCTAGCGGGGTCCAAAGGTCCTACGAGCAGTACTTC. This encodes CCAKGASGVQRSYEQYF.